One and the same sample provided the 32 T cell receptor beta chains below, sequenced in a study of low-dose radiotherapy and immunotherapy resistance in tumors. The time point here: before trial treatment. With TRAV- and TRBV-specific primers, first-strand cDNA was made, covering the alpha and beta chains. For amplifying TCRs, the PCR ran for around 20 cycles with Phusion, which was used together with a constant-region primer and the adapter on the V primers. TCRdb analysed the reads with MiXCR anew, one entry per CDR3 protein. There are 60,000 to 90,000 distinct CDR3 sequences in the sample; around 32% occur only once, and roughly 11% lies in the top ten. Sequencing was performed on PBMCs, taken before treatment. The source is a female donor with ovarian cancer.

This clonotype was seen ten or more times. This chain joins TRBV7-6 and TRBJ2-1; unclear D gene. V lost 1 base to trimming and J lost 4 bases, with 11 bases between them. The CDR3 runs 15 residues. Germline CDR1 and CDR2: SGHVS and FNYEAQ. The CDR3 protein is CASSLDLTEYNEQFF. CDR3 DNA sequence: TGTGCCAGCAGCTTAGACCTTACCGAGTACAATGAGCAGTTCTTC.

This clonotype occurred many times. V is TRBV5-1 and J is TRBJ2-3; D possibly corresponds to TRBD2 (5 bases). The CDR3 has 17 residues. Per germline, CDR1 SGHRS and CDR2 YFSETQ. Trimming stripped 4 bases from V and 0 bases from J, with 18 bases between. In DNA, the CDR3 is TGCGCCAGCAGCGCGGGTGTAGCGACGACTAGCACAGATACGCAGTATTTT. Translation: CASSAGVATTSTDTQYF. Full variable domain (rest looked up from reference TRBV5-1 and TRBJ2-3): KAGVTQTPRYLIKTRGQQVTLSCSPISGHRSVSWYQQTPGQGLQFLFEYFSETQRNKGNFPGRFSGRQFSNSRSEMNVSTLELGDSALYLCASSAGVATTSTDTQYFGPGTRLTVL.

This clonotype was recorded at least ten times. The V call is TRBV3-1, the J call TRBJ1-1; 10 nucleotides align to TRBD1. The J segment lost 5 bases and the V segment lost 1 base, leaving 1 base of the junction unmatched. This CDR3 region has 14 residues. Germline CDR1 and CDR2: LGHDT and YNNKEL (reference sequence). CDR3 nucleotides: TGTGCCAGCAGCCAAGGACAGGGGGCGACTGAAGCTTTCTTT. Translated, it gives CASSQGQGATEAFF.

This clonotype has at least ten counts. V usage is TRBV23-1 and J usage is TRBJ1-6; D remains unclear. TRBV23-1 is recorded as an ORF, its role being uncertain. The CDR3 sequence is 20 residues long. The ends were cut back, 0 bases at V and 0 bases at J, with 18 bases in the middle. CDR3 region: CASSQSQAGAFDSYNSPLHF. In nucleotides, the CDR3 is TGCGCCAGCAGTCAATCGCAGGCAGGAGCTTTCGACTCCTATAATTCACCCCTCCACTTT.

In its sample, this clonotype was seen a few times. Here the CDR3 reads CASSQDAAGVGEAFF. CDR3 sequence (DNA): TGTGCCAGCAGCCAAGATGCAGCAGGGGTCGGTGAAGCTTTCTTT. The rearrangement joins TRBV3-1 to TRBJ1-1; possible D gene TRBD1, 6 bases. The CDR3 has 15 amino acids. CDR1 and CDR2 from the germline V gene are LGHDT and YNNKEL (reference sequence). V was cut by 0 bases and J by 7 bases, with 15 bases left in between.

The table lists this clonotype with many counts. CDR3 DNA: TGTGCCAGCAGTTATGAACAGGGGACTGAAGCTTTCTTT. It translates to CASSYEQGTEAFF. The chain joins TRBV6-2 or TRBV6-3 to TRBJ1-1, with 7 positions matching TRBD1. In germline, CDR1 is MNHEY, CDR2 SVGEGT. J was trimmed by 5 bases and V by 3 bases; bases with no gene match: 3. This CDR3 has 13 amino acids.

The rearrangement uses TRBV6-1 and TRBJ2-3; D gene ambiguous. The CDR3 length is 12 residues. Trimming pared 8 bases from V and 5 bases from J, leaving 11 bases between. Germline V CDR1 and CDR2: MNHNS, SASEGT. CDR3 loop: CASESPKDTQYF. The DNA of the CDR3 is TGTGCCAGCGAGAGCCCGAAAGATACGCAGTATTTT.

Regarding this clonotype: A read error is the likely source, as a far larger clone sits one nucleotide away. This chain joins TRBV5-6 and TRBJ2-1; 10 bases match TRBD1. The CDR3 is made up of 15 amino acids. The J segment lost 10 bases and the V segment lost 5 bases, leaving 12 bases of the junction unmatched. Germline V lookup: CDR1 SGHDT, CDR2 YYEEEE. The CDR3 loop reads CASRYRTGGYSEQFF. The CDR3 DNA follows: TGTGCCAGCAGGTACCGGACAGGGGGGTATAGCGAGCAGTTCTTC. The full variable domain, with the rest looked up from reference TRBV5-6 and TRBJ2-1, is DAGVTQSPTHLIKTRGQQVTLRCSPKSGHDTVSWYQQALGQGPQFIFQYYEEEERQRGNFPDRFSGHQFPNYSSELNVNALLLGDSALYLCASRYRTGGYSEQFFGPGTRLTVL.

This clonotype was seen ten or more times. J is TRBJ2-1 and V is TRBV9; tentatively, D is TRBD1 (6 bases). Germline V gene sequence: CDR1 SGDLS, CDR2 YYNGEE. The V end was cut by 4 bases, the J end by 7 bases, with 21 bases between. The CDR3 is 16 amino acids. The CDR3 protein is CASSSHRVSFGNEQFF. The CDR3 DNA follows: TGTGCCAGCAGCTCCCACAGGGTGAGTTTTGGTAATGAGCAGTTCTTC.

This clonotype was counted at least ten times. The CDR3 protein is CASSPTAGTGDEKLFF. CDR3 bases: TGTGCCAGCTCACCAACCGCCGGGACAGGGGATGAAAAACTGTTTTTT. This rearrangement joins TRBV18 to TRBJ1-4; 10 bases align to TRBD1. Germline lookup yields CDR1 KGHSH and CDR2 LQKENI. The CDR3 is made up of 16 amino acids. The junction had 6 bases not matched to a gene; V was cut back by 2 bases and J by 6 bases.

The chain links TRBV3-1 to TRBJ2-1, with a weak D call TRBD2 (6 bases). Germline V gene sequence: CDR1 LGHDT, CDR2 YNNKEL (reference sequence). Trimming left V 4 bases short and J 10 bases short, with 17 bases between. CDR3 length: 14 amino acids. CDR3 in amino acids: CASSPQRARDEQFF. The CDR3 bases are TGTGCCAGCAGCCCCCAGCGGGCTAGAGACGAGCAGTTCTTC.

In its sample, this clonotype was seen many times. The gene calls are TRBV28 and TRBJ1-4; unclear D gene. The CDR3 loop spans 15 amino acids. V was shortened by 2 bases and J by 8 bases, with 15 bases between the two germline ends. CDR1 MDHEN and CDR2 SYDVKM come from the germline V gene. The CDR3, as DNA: TGTGCCAGCAGTTTACCCGAGCGGCTTGAGGAAAAACTGTTTTTT. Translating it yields CASSLPERLEEKLFF.

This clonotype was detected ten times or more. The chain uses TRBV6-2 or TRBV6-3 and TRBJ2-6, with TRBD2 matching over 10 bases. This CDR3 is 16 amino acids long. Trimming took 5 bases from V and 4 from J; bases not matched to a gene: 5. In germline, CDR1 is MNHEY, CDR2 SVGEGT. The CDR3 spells CASSLAGESGANVLTF. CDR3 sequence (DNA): TGTGCCAGCAGTCTAGCGGGAGAGTCCGGGGCCAACGTCCTGACTTTC.

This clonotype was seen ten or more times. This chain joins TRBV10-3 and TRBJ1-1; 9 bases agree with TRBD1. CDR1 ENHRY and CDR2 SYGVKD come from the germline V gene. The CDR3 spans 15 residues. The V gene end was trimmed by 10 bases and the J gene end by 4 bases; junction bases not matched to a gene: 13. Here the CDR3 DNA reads TGTGCCACCGGACAGGGGAGAGTGGGGCCCACTGAAGCTTTCTTT. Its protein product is CATGQGRVGPTEAFF.

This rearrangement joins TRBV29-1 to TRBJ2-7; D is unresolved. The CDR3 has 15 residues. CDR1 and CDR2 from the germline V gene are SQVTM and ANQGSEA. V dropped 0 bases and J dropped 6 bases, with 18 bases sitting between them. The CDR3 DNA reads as TGCAGCGTTGAAGATTATGCTCCCGATCGATTCGAGCAGTACTTC. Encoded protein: CSVEDYAPDRFEQYF.

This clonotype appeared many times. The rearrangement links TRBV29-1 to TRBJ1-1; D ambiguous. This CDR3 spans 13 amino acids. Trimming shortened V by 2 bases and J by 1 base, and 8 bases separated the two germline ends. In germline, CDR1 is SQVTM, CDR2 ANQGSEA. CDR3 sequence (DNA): TGCAGCGTTGAACGTTCCCCGAACACTGAAGCTTTCTTT. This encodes CSVERSPNTEAFF.

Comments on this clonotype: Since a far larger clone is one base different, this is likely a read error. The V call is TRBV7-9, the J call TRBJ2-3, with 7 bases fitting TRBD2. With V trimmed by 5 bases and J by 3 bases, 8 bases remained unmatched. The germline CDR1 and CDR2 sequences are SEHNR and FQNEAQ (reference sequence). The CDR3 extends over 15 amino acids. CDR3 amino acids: CASSLLAEMTDTQYF. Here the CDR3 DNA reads TGTGCCAGCAGCCTTCTAGCGGAAATGACAGATACGCAGTATTTT.

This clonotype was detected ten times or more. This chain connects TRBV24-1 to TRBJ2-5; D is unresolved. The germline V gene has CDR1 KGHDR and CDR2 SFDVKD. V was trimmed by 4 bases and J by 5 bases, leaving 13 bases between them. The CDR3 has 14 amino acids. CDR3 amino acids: CATSDPGPTETQYF. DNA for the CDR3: TGTGCCACCAGTGACCCTGGACCAACGGAGACCCAGTACTTC.

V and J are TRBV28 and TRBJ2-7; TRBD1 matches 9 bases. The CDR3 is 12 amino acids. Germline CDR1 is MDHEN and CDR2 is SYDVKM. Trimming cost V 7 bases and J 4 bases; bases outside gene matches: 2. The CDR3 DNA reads TGTGCCAGCACACAGGGGGCTTACGAGCAGTACTTC. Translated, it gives CASTQGAYEQYF. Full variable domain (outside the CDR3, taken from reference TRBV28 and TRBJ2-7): DVKVTQSSRYLVKRTGEKVFLECVQDMDHENMFWYRQDPGLGLRLIYFSYDVKMKEKGDIPEGYSVSREKKERFSLILESASTNQTSMYLCASTQGAYEQYFGPGTRLTVT.

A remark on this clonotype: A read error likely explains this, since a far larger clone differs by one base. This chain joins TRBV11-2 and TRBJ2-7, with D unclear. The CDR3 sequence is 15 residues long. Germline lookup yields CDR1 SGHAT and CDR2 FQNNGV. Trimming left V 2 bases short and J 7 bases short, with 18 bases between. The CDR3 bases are TGTGCCAGCAGCTTACAAGGAAGGACCTACAATGAGCAGTACTTC. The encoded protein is CASSLQGRTYNEQYF.

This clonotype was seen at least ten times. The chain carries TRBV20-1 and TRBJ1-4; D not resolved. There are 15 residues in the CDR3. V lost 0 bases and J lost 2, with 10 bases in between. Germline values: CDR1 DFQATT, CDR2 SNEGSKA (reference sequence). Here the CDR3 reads CSARDRSFTNEKLFF. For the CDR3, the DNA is TGCAGTGCTAGAGATCGTTCATTTACTAATGAAAAACTGTTTTTT.

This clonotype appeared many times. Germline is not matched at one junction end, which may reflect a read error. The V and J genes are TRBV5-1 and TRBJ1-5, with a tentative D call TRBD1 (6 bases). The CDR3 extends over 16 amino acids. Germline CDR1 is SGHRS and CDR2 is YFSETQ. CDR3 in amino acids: CASSLRSGTLSQPQHF. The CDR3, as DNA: TGTGCCAGCAGCTTGCGGAGTGGGACACTCTCTCAGCCCCAGCATTTT.

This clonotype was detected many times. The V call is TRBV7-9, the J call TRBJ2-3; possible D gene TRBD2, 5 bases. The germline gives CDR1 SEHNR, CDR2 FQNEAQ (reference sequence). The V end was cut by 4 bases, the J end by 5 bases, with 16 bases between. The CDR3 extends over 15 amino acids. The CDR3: CASSSPKGAGDTQYF. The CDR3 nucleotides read TGTGCCAGCAGCTCGCCAAAGGGAGCCGGAGATACGCAGTATTTT.

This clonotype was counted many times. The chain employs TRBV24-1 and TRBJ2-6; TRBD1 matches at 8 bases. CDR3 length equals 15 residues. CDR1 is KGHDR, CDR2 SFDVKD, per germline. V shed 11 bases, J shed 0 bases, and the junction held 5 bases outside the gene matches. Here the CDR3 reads CAIGQGSSGANVLTF. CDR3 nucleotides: TGTGCCATCGGACAGGGAAGCTCTGGGGCCAACGTCCTGACTTTC.

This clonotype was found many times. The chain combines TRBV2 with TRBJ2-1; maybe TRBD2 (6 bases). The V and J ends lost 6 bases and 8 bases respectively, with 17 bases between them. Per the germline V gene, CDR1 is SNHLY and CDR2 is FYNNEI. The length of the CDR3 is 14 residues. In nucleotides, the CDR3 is TGTGCCAGCAGGGGGACTTTAGGATCCGATGAGCAGTTCTTC. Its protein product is CASRGTLGSDEQFF.

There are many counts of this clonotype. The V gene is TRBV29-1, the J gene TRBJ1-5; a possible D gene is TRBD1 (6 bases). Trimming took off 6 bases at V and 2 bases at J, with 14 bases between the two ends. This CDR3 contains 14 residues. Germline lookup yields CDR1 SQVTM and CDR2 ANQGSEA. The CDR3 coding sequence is TGCAGCGTGCTGACAGGCGGTGGCAATCAGCCCCAGCATTTT. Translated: CSVLTGGGNQPQHF.

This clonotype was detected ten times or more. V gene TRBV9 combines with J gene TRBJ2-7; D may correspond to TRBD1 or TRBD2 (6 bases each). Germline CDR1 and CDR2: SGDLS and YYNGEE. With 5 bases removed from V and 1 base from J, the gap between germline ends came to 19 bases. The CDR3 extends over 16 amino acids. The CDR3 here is CASSITGGTGSYEQYF. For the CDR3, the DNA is TGTGCCAGCAGTATCACCGGGGGAACAGGGTCCTACGAGCAGTACTTC.

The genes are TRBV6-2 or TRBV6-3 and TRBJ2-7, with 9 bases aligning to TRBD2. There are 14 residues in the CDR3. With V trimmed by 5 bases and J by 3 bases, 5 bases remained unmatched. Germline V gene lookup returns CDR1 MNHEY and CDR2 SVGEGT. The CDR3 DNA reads TGTGCCAGCAGTGCCGGGACTAGCCTCTACGAGCAGTACTTC. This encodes CASSAGTSLYEQYF.

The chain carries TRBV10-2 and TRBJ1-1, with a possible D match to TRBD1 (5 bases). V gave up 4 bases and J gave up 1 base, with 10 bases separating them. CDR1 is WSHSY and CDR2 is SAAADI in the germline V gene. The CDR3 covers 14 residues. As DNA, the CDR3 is TGCGCCAGCAGTGTCGGGACGGGGAACACTGAAGCTTTCTTT. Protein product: CASSVGTGNTEAFF.

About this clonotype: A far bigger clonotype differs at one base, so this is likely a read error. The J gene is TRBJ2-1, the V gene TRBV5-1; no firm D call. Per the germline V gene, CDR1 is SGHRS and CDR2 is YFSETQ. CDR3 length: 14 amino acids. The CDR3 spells CGSSLGGVVNEQFF. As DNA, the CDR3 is TGTGGCAGCAGCTTGGGTGGGGTGGTGAATGAGCAGTTCTTC.

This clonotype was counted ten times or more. The CDR3 nucleotides read TGTGCCAGCTCACCAGCGACTAGCGGCAAAGAGACCCAGTACTTC. Protein product: CASSPATSGKETQYF. V gene TRBV18 combines with J gene TRBJ2-5; 9 positions match TRBD2. Germline values: CDR1 KGHSH, CDR2 LQKENI. This CDR3 spans 15 amino acids. Germline trimming cut 2 bases from V and 3 bases from J; bases unmatched to any gene: 4.

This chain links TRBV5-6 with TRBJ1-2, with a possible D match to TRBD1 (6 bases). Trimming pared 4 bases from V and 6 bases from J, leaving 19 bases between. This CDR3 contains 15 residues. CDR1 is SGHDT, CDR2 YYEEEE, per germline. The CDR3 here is CASSVRTETENGYTF. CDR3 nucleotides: TGTGCCAGCAGCGTCCGGACAGAAACAGAAAATGGCTACACCTTC.